The entry below gives a single TCR beta chain sequence along with its context. Its specificity is not known. The data derive from a study of cytomegalovirus exposure and HLA in healthy donors. Study observations and caveats: There were some public TCRs occurring in many donors, but most TCR sequences were rare. Cytomegalovirus-associated TCR beta chains were listed, numbering under 200.

The donors were members of the validation cohort, which comprised roughly 130 subjects and was separate from the first cohort of some 680 subjects. Assay: immunoSEQ multiplex PCR; the TCRdb copy retains only in-frame clones and omits some. This table has about 150,000 clones, around nine tenths appearing once. Germline CDR1 and CDR2: LGHNA and YNFKEQ. The germline V and J ends were trimmed by 2 bases and 3 bases, with 5 bases remaining between them. The CDR3 extends over 13 amino acids. This TCR came from a woman in her late teens or twenties in good health and CMV-seropositive. The chain is built from TRBV4-2 and TRBJ2-1; D is unclear. The source material was PBMCs. As DNA, the CDR3 is TGTGCCAGCAGCCAACCGGGCTACAATGAGCAGTTCTTC. It specifies CASSQPGYNEQFF.